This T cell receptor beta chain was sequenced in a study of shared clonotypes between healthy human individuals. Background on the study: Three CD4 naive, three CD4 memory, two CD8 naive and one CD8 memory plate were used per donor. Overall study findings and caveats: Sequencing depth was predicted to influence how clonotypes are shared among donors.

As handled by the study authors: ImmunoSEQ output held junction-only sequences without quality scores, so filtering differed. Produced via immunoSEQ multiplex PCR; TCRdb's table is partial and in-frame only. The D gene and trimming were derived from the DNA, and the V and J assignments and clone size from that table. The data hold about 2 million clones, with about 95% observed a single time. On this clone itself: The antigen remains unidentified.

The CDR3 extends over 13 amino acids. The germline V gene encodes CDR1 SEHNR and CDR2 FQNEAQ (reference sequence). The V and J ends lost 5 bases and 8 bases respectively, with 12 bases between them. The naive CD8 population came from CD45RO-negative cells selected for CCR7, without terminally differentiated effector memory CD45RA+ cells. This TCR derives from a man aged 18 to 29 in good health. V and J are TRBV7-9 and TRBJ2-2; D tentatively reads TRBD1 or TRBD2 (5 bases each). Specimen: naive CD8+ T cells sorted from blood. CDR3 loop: CASSAGTWGELFF. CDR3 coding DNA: TGTGCCAGCAGCGCTGGGACGTGGGGGGAGCTGTTTTTT.